This T cell receptor (beta chain) was sequenced for a study of blood T cell repertoires in COVID-19. Study at large: Whether acute or convalescent, the COVID-19 samples came from the United States, Italy and Spain. Sources were T cells, B-cell-depleted T cells, or PBMCs; the material itself was cDNA or gDNA.

In the study's own analysis: Reference gene primer amplification gave estimated nucleated cell counts. The repertoire was sequenced with immunoSEQ multiplex PCR; TCRdb's copy has only in-frame clones and lacks some. V and J calls and clone size are given by that table; D and trimming were obtained from the DNA. The top ten hold about 3% of the sample, which has fewer than 200,000 clones, around four fifths seen once. Only one count was recorded for this clone. Germline-derived CDR1 and CDR2 are SGHVS and FQNEAQ. This CDR3 contains 17 residues. The V gene end was trimmed by 6 bases and the J gene end by 8 bases; junction bases not matched to a gene: 14.

The sample comprised peripheral blood. The source of this sequence is a man between 65 and 79 years old with acute or convalescent COVID-19. J is TRBJ2-5 and V is TRBV7-8; the match to TRBD2 covers 14 bases. CDR3 nucleotides: TGTGCCAGCAGTCAAAAGCTGGGACTAGCGGGGGCGACTACCCAGTACTTC. This gives the protein CASSQKLGLAGATTQYF. Looking up the rest from reference TRBV7-8 and TRBJ2-5 gives the full variable domain: GAGVSQSPRYKVAKRGQDVALRCDPISGHVSLFWYQQALGQGPEFLTYFQNEAQLDKSGLPSDRFFAERPEGSVSTLKIQRTQQEDSAVYLCASSQKLGLAGATTQYFGPGTRLLVL.